Below, one T cell receptor (beta chain) is given with its context. Its antigen is currently unknown. The data were obtained in a study of T cell responses to AZD1222 COVID-19 vaccine. The study's findings and limits: CD4 TCRs covered the whole spike, strongest at regions 160-218 and 743-854. Spike-specific TCR breadth rose after two AZD1222 doses, and depth rose as well. The donors showed a predominance of white British ancestry and of females, with possible underestimation of clonal diversity.

Second-dose intervals of approximately 4 or approximately 12 weeks were pooled. Clones were sequenced by immunoSEQ multiplex PCR, and TCRdb holds only the in-frame ones, with some missing. The repertoire has fewer than 65,000 clones, roughly 90% of them found once; the top ten carry 13% to 15%. The clonotype originates from an adult who received the AZD1222 COVID-19 vaccine. The input for sequencing was peripheral blood, taken 28 days after the second AZD1222 dose.

The CDR3 loop reads CASSLSGTYEQYF. The CDR3 bases are TGTGCCAGCAGTCTGAGCGGAACGTACGAGCAGTACTTC. The chain has TRBV25-1 and TRBJ2-7, with D possibly TRBD2 on 5 matching bases. V was trimmed by 5 bases and J by 4 bases, leaving 12 bases between them. Germline CDR1 MGHDK, CDR2 SYGVNS. CDR3 length: 13 residues.